This TCR beta chain was profiled in a study of metastatic and nonmetastatic thyroid tumors (dated by TCRdb to 2020 to 2021). Background on the whole study: Repertoires from peripheral blood and from tumor or nodule tissue samples of malignant and benign thyroid patients were compared.

Results and caveats for the whole study, not just this receptor: In both blood and tumor samples, malignant tumors were reported to have significantly higher TCR beta diversity than benign nodules.

Library construction relied on PCR. The sequencer was an Illumina HiSeq 4000. High-throughput sequencing was used to profile the TCR beta-chain CDR3 region of each patient. The authors processed their data as follows. Drawing on CDR3 differences between clinicopathological groups, the researchers built a classifier meant to tell apart patients with distant-metastatic papillary thyroid cancer. To measure repertoire diversity the researchers used the Shannon index, while the Morisita-Horn index served to gauge how similar the tumor and blood repertoires were. TCRdb cleaned the public reads at Q25 with fastp, built clones with MiXCR and kept in-frame beta chains. TCRdb's processing, not the authors', yielded these V and J calls. The sample has approximately 7,000 clones on record, about two fifths of them singletons. In total, the top ten clones hold approximately 20% of the sample. A note on this clone: Its specific antigen is unknown. No qualities accompany the bases; no much larger clone lies one base away.

Before undergoing thyroid surgery, none of the patients had been given any kind of treatment. Using T-cell receptor beta sequencing, the researchers looked back retrospectively at clinical samples from patients, gathered between about 2012 and 2019. There are 14 amino acids in the CDR3, from cysteine to phenylalanine inclusive. Of all the DNA, just the CDR3 is kept, 42 bases in frame from base 1. The germline V gene (reference sequence) specifies DFQATT as CDR1 and SNEGSKA as CDR2. The sample consisted of tumor tissue. This sequence originates from a female donor with papillary thyroid cancer or a benign thyroid nodule (not recorded which). Some clones in this sample may be carry-over from other donors' samples. The rearranged segments are TRBV20-1 and TRBJ2-7, and the D gene may be TRBD2, 5 bases matching. Near its end, the DNA agrees better with TRBJ2-5, so the J call may be wrong. The nucleotide sequence is TGCAGTGCTAGAGATCCCGGGATCGTGGAGACCCAGTACTTC. It encodes CSARDPGIVETQYF.